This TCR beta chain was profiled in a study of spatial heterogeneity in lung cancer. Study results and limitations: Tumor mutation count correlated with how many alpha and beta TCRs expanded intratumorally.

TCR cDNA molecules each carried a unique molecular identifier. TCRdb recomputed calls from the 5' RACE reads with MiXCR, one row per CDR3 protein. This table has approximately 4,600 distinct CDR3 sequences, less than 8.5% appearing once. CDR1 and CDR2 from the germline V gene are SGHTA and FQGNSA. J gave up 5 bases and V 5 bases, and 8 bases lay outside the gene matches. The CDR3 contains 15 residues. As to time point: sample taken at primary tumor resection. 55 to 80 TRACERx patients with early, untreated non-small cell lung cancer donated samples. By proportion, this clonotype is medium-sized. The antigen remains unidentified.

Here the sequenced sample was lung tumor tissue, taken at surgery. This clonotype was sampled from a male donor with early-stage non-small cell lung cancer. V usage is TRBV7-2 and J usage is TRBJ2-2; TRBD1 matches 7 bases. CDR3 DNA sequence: TGTGCCAGCAGCCCCTACAGGGGACAAACCGGGGAGCTGTTTTTT. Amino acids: CASSPYRGQTGELFF.